The 14 T cell receptor beta chains below all came from one sample that was sequenced in a study of metastatic and nonmetastatic thyroid tumors. No treatment had been given to any patient before thyroid surgery. TCRdb redid the clone calls on the PCR reads using MiXCR. This sample has tens of thousands of clones, with 20% found just once. Material for sequencing was blood. These TCRs come from a female donor with papillary thyroid cancer or a benign thyroid nodule (not recorded which). Some clones in this sample may be carry-over from other donors' samples.

The table lists this clone with many counts. The V and J genes are TRBV7-9 and TRBJ2-3; D is undetermined. The CDR3 sequence is 14 residues long. Germline CDR1 is SEHNR and CDR2 is FQNEAQ (reference sequence). V lost 5 bases and J lost 2, with 11 bases in between. The CDR3 reads CASSRTLITDTQYF. The CDR3 nucleotides are TGTGCCAGCAGCAGGACCTTGATCACAGATACGCAGTATTTT.

This clone was counted at least ten times. The rearrangement uses TRBV5-1 and TRBJ2-1; 7 nucleotides align to TRBD2. V was pared by 4 bases and J by 0 bases, with 7 bases of the junction left unmatched. The V gene's germline CDR1 is SGHRS and CDR2 YFSETQ. The CDR3 covers 16 residues. The CDR3: CASSPISGVSYNEQFF. CDR3 DNA: TGCGCCAGCAGCCCAATCAGCGGGGTCTCCTACAATGAGCAGTTCTTC.

This clone was observed a few times. It may be a read error: a sequence one base away is much more abundant. The identical CDR3 is also encoded by other nucleotide sequences in the sample. This chain connects TRBV28 to TRBJ1-4, with D uncertain. V dropped 3 bases and J dropped 3 bases, with 14 bases sitting between them. Germline V gene lookup returns CDR1 MDHEN and CDR2 SYDVKM. This CDR3 has 16 residues. CDR3: CASSFYSPSSNEKLFF. The CDR3 region has the DNA TGTGCCAGCAGTTTTTACTCCCCCTCGTCTAATGAAAAACTGTTTTTT.

This clone was recorded many times. V gene TRBV6-1 combines with J gene TRBJ2-5, with D possibly being TRBD2 (6 bases). With 10 bases removed from V and 7 bases from J, the gap between germline ends came to 25 bases. The CDR3 has 15 amino acids. CDR1 MNHNS and CDR2 SASEGT come from the germline V gene. This chain's CDR3 is CATLARASGDGTQYF. CDR3 in DNA: TGTGCCACCCTAGCGAGAGCCAGTGGAGACGGGACCCAGTACTTC.

This clone was picked up a small number of times. This chain links TRBV19 with TRBJ2-7; possible D gene TRBD2, 6 bases. This CDR3 region has 15 residues. Per germline, CDR1 LNHDA and CDR2 SQIVND (reference sequence). V was trimmed by 2 bases and J by 4 bases, leaving 15 bases between them. The CDR3 DNA follows: TGTGCCAGTAGTATAAAACCGGGAGAGGGTTACGAGCAGTACTTC. It encodes CASSIKPGEGYEQYF.

This clone was counted at least ten times. J is TRBJ2-7 and V is TRBV4-1; the match to TRBD2 covers 8 bases. The CDR3 is 15 residues long. Germline V gene lookup returns CDR1 MGHRA and CDR2 YSYEKL. The V segment lost 0 bases and the J segment 4 bases; nucleotides outside the gene matches: 5. Here the CDR3 reads CASSQDSGGPYEQYF. The CDR3 DNA follows: TGCGCCAGCAGCCAAGATTCGGGAGGGCCGTACGAGCAGTACTTC.

In its sample, this clone was seen many times. V gene TRBV18 combines with J gene TRBJ1-5; no firm D call. V was clipped by 2 bases and J by 5 bases, with 7 bases between them. The germline V gene encodes CDR1 KGHSH and CDR2 LQKENI. The CDR3 covers 13 residues. CDR3 bases: TGTGCCAGCTCACCAGGGGTGGATCAGCCCCAGCATTTT. It codes for CASSPGVDQPQHF.

This clone came up a few times. This rearrangement joins TRBV6-5 to TRBJ2-1, with D perhaps TRBD1 (6 bases). CDR1 is MNHEY and CDR2 is SVGAGI in the germline V gene. This CDR3 region has 13 residues. V was cut by 0 bases and J by 8 bases, with 8 bases left in between. In nucleotides, the CDR3 is TGTGCCAGCAGTTACTCGGGGGCGGATGAGCAGTTCTTC. The encoded protein is CASSYSGADEQFF.

This clone was counted at least ten times. This chain joins TRBV18 and TRBJ2-7; D unresolved. The CDR3 runs 17 residues. V shed 3 bases and J shed 6 bases, with 24 bases lying between them. Per germline, CDR1 KGHSH and CDR2 LQKENI. The CDR3 is CASSPTPPGVKGREQYF. For the CDR3, the DNA is TGTGCCAGCTCACCGACGCCTCCCGGAGTTAAAGGGCGCGAGCAGTACTTC.

The table lists this clone with many counts. The chain is built from TRBV19 and TRBJ1-1; D unclear. The CDR3 has 12 residues. The germline V gene encodes CDR1 LNHDA and CDR2 SQIVND (reference sequence). V gave up 5 bases and J gave up 1 base, with 5 bases separating them. DNA for the CDR3: TGTGCCAGTAGTTGGGCGAACACTGAAGCTTTCTTT. Encoded protein: CASSWANTEAFF. The full variable domain, its missing parts supplied by reference TRBV19 and TRBJ1-1, is DGGITQSPKYLFRKEGQNVTLSCEQNLNHDAMYWYRQDPGQGLRLIYYSQIVNDFQKGDIAEGYSVSREKKESFPLTVTSAQKNPTAFYLCASSWANTEAFFGQGTRLTVV.

As concerns this clone: The junction does not match germline at one end; this may be a read error. This chain uses TRBV19 with TRBJ1-2; no definite D call. CDR1 and CDR2 from the germline V gene are LNHDA and SQIVND (reference sequence). The CDR3 totals 15 residues. CDR3 DNA sequence: TGTGCCAGTACCACTGACGACATGGGTAACTATGTCTACACCTTC. Protein sequence: CASTTDDMGNYVYTF. Variable domain in full (rest from reference TRBV19 and TRBJ1-2): DGGITQSPKYLFRKEGQNVTLSCEQNLNHDAMYWYRQDPGQGLRLIYYSQIVNDFQKGDIAEGYSVSREKKESFPLTVTSAQKNPTAFYLCASTTDDMGNYVYTFGSGTRLTVV.

At least ten counts were recorded for this clone. The chain carries TRBV19 and TRBJ2-7; 8 nucleotides agree with TRBD1. The germline V gene encodes CDR1 LNHDA and CDR2 SQIVND (reference sequence). The CDR3 has 15 amino acids. Trimming took 6 bases from V and 5 from J; bases not matched to a gene: 12. The CDR3 coding sequence is TGTGCCAGTAGGGGTCTACAGGGGGGTCTGGACGAGCAGTACTTC. Translation gives CASRGLQGGLDEQYF.

Ten or more counts support this clone. The genes are TRBV2 and TRBJ2-1, with 10 bases lining up with TRBD2. The CDR3 runs 15 residues. The V gene's germline CDR1 is SNHLY and CDR2 FYNNEI. J gave up 7 bases and V 5 bases, and 8 bases lay outside the gene matches. CDR3 coding DNA: TGTGCCAGCAGTCCCTCAGCGGGAGGGAGGAATGAGCAGTTCTTC. Translating gives CASSPSAGGRNEQFF.

At least ten counts were recorded for this clone. At one end, the junction sequence differs from germline, possibly due to a read error. The same CDR3 also results from other DNA sequences found in this sample. The chain joins TRBV28 to TRBJ2-5, with 8 bases aligning to TRBD1. Germline-derived CDR1 and CDR2 are MDHEN and SYDVKM. The CDR3 covers 15 residues. The DNA of the CDR3 is TGCGCCAGCAGTTTCCAGGGGGCGCAAGGGGAGACCCAGTACTTC. Translated: CASSFQGAQGETQYF.